This paragraph covers one T cell receptor (beta chain) sequence. The authors' processing: Nucleated cell number was recorded as an estimate derived from reference gene primer amplification. The data were produced by immunoSEQ multiplex PCR, yet TCRdb's version contains in-frame clones alone and is incomplete. V, J and clone size derive from that table, while D and trimming were established from the DNA sequence. The sample comprises around 99,000 clones, 80% to 90% of which are singletons, and roughly 7.9% rests with the top ten. These data originate in a study of blood T cell repertoires in COVID-19. Study as a whole: Samples taken during acute and convalescent COVID-19 were collected in the United States, Italy and Spain. PBMCs, B-cell-depleted T cells, or T cells were the source of the cDNA or gDNA that made up the material.

The receptor was derived from an elderly woman with active or convalescent COVID-19. Sequenced: peripheral blood.

CDR3 in DNA: TGTGCCAGCTCACCAGCAACCGAGTATGGCTACACCTTC. Residues: CASSPATEYGYTF. The V call is TRBV18, the J call TRBJ1-2, with D uncertain. Germline assignment: CDR1 KGHSH and CDR2 LQKENI. The CDR3 covers 13 residues. The V gene lost 2 bases and the J gene lost 5 bases, with 9 bases spanning the gap.